The clone carrying this T cell receptor (beta chain) was recorded once. V lost 0 bases to trimming and J lost 5 bases; unmatched junction nucleotides: 9. The germline CDR1 and CDR2 sequences are SGHRS and YFSETQ. The CDR3 is 16 residues long. Authors' methods: Amplification with reference gene primers provided the estimates of nucleated cell counts. The data were produced by immunoSEQ multiplex PCR, yet TCRdb's version contains in-frame clones alone and is incomplete. From that table come the V and J calls and clone size; the DNA was used to work out D and trimming. The repertoire holds about 74,000 clones, with 70% to 90% as singletons. The record originates from a study of blood T cell repertoires in COVID-19. Overall study context: The United States, Italy and Spain were the sources of the acute and convalescent COVID-19 samples. PBMCs, B-cell-depleted T cells, or T cells were the source of the cDNA or gDNA that made up the material.

The sample was peripheral blood. The V and J genes are TRBV5-1 and TRBJ2-7; 9 bases are a match to TRBD2. The receptor was derived from an elderly woman with acute or convalescent COVID-19. CDR3 sequence reads: CASSLEGGRAINEQYF. In DNA, the CDR3 is TGCGCCAGCAGCTTGGAGGGCGGGAGGGCTATCAACGAGCAGTACTTC. The complete variable domain, with remaining parts taken from reference TRBV5-1 and TRBJ2-7, reads KAGVTQTPRYLIKTRGQQVTLSCSPISGHRSVSWYQQTPGQGLQFLFEYFSETQRNKGNFPGRFSGRQFSNSRSEMNVSTLELGDSALYLCASSLEGGRAINEQYFGPGTRLTVT.